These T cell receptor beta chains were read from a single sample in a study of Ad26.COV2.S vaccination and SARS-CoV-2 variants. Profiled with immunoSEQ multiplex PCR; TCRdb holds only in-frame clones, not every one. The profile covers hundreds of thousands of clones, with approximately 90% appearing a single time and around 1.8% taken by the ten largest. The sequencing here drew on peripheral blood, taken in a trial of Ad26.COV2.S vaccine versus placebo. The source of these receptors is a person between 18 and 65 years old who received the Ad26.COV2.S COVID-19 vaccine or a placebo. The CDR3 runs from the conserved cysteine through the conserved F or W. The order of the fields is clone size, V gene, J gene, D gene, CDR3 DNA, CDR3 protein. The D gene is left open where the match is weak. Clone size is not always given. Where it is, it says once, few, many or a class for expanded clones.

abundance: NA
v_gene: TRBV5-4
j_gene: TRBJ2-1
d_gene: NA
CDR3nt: TGTGCCAGCAGGGAGGGGGCGCGTGAGCAGTTCTTC
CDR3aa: CASREGAREQFF

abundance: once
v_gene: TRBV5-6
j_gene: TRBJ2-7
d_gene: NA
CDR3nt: TGTGCCAGCAGCTTGGGCTGGGGCCGCTCCTACGAGCAGTACTTC
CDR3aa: CASSLGWGRSYEQYF

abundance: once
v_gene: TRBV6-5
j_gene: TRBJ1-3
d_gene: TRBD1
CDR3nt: TGTGCCAGCAGGGACAGGGTCTATTCTGGAAACACCATATATTTT
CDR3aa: CASRDRVYSGNTIYF

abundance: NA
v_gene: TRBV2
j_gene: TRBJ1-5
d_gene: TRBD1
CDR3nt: TGTGCCAGCAGGGTTTCGACAGGGGGCAATCAGCCCCAGCATTTT
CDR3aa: CASRVSTGGNQPQHF

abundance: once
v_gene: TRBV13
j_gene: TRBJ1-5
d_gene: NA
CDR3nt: TGTGCCAGCAGCTTAGGGGGGCGCGGCAATCAGCCCCAGCATTTT
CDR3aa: CASSLGGRGNQPQHF

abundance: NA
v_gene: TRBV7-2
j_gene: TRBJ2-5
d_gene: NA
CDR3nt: TGTGCCAGCAGCTTAGACAGGGAAGAAGAGACCCAGTACTTC
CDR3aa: CASSLDREEETQYF

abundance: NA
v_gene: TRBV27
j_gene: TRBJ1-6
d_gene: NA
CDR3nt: TGTGCCAGCAGTTTCCGACAGACCCATAATTCACCCCTCCACTTT
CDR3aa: CASSFRQTHNSPLHF

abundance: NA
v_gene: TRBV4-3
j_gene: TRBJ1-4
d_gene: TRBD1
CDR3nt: TGCGCCAGCAGCCCCGGGACAGGGGGCGCCGGTCTGTTTTTT
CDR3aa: CASSPGTGGAGLFF

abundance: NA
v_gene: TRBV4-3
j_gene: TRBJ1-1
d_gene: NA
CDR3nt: TGCGCCAGCAGTCTTAATGGGGTGATGAACACTGAAGCTTTCTTT
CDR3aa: CASSLNGVMNTEAFF

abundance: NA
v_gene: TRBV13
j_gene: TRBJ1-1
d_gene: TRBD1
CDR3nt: TGTGCCAGCAGCACGGGACAGCTGCAGAACACTGAAGCTTTCTTT
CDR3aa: CASSTGQLQNTEAFF

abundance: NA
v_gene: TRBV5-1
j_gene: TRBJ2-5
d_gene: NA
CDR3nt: TGCGCCAGCAGCTTGGCGGCAGGGACGGAGACCCAGTACTTC
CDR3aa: CASSLAAGTETQYF

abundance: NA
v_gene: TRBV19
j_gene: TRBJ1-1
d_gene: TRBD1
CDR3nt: TGTGCCAGTAGTGTCAACAGGGGAACTGAAGCTTTCTTT
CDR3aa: CASSVNRGTEAFF

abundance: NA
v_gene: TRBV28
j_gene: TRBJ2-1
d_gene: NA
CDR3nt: TGTGCCAGCAGCCTCAGGCAGGGGCCCTACAATGAGCAGTTCTTC
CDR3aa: CASSLRQGPYNEQFF

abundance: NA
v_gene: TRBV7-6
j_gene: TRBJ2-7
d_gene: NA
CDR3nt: TGTGCCAGCAGCTTATCAGGGTTCCGGGACGAGCAGTACTTC
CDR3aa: CASSLSGFRDEQYF

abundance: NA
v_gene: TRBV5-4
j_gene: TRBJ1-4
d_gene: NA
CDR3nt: TGTGCCAGCAGCTTACAGGGTGCCTCTAATGAAAAACTGTTTTTT
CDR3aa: CASSLQGASNEKLFF

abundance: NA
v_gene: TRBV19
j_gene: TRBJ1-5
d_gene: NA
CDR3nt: TGTGCCAGTAGTTCCCGGGACTTCAGAGCTCAGCCCCAGCATTTT
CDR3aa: CASSSRDFRAQPQHF

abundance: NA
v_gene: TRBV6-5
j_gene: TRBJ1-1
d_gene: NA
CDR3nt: TGTGCCAGCAACGTCGGCACTGAAGCTTTCTTT
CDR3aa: CASNVGTEAFF

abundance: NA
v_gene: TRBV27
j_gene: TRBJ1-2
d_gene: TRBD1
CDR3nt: TGTGCCAGCAGTCCAGGGACAGCACACTACACCTTC
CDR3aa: CASSPGTAHYTF

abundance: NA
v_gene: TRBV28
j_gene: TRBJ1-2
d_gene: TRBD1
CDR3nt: TGTGCCAGCAGGTTCCCCGGGACAGGGATGAGCTACACCTTC
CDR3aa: CASRFPGTGMSYTF

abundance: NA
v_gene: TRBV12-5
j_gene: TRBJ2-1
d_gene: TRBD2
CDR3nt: TGTGCTAGTGGCCGACTAGCGGGGCGGAATGAGCAGTTCTTC
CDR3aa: CASGRLAGRNEQFF

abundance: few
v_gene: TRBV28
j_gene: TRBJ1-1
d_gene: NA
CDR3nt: TGTGCCAGCAGCACCCCCTCGTCCGGCAGGGAGGCAGCTTTCTTT
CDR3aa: CASSTPSSGREAAFF

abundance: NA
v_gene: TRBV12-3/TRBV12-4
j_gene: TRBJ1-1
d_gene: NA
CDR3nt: TGTGCCAGCAGTGTATCCAAAAACACTGAAGCTTTCTTT
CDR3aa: CASSVSKNTEAFF

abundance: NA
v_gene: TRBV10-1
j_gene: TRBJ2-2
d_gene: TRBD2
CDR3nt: TGCGCCAGCAGTGATAGCGGGGGGACGAACACCGGGGAGCTGTTTTTT
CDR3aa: CASSDSGGTNTGELFF

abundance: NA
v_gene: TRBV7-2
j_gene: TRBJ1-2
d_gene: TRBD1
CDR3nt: TGTGCCAGCAGCCCCCAGGGAGGCCAGGGGGCGCATGGCTACACCTTC
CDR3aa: CASSPQGGQGAHGYTF

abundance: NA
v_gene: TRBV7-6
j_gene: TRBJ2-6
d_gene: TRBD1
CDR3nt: TGTGCCAGCAGCACACAGGGGCCCTACATGTCTGGGGCCAACGTCCTGACTTTC
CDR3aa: CASSTQGPYMSGANVLTF

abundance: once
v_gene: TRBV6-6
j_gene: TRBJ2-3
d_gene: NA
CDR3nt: TGTGCCAGCACCCTTGTGGTGGGAAGCACAGATACGCAGTATTTT
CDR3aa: CASTLVVGSTDTQYF

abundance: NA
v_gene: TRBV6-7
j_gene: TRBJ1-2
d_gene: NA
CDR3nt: TGTGCCAGCAGTTACTCGAATCCCCGGGGAGCGGGATGTGGCTACACCTTC
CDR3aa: CASSYSNPRGAGCGYTF

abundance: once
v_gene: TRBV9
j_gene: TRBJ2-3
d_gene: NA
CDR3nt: TGTGCCAGCAGCCCCCCGGCGGGACTTCGCTTAGGAGGGTACACAGATACGCAGTATTTT
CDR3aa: CASSPPAGLRLGGYTDTQYF

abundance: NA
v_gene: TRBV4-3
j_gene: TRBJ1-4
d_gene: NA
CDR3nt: TGCGCCAGCAGCCAAGGACGGTGGGCAACTAATGAAAAACTGTTTTTT
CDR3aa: CASSQGRWATNEKLFF

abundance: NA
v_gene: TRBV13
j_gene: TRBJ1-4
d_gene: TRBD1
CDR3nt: TGTGCCAGCAGCTTAAATCCGGGACAGGGGACACAAAAACTGTTTTTT
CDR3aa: CASSLNPGQGTQKLFF